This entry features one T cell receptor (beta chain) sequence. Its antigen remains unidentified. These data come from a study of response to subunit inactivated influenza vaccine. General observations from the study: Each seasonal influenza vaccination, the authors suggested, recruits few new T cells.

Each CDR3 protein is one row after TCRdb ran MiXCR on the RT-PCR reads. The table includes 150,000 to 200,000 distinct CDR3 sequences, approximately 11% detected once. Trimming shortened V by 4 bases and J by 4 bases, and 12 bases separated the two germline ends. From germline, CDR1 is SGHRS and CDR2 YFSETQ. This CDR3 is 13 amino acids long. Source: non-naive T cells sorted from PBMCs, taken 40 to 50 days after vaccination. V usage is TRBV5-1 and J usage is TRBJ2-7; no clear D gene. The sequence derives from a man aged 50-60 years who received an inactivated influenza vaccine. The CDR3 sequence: CASSREPRYEQYF. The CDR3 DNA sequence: TGCGCCAGCAGCCGTGAACCTCGGTACGAGCAGTACTTC.